This T cell receptor beta chain was found in a study of cytomegalovirus exposure and HLA in healthy donors. This clone has only one observation. Germline V gene lookup returns CDR1 LNHDA and CDR2 SQIVND (reference sequence). V gave up 1 base and J gave up 0 bases; unmatched junction bases: 3. The CDR3 is 17 amino acids. The primer mix had 60 Vbeta and 13 Jbeta primers. TCRdb keeps only in-frame clones here, not all; method: immunoSEQ multiplex PCR. Of around 140,000 clones detected, roughly 85% appear once; the ten largest clones hold about 1.6%. The sample was PBMCs. The sequence was collected from a man aged 40-49 years in good health and CMV-seronegative. This rearrangement joins TRBV19 to TRBJ1-6; 7 bases line up with TRBD1. The CDR3 DNA reads TGTGCCAGTAGTATAGTTGCAGGGGGCTCCTATAATTCACCCCTCCACTTT. This sequence encodes CASSIVAGGSYNSPLHF.